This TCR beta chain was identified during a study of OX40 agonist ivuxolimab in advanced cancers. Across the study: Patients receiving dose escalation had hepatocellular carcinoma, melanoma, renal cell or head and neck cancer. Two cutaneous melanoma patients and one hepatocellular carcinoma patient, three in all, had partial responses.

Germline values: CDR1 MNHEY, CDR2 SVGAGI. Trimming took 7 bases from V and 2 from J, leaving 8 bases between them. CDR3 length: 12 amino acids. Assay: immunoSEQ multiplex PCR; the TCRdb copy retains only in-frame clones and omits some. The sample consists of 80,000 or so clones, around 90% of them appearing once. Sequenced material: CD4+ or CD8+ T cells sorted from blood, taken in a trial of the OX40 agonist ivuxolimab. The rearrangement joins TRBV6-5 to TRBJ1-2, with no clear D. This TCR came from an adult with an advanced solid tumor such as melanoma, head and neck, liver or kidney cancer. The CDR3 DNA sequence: TGTGCCAGCACCTCGGGAAACTATGGCTACACCTTC. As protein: CASTSGNYGYTF.